The clone carrying this T cell receptor beta chain came up a few times. The sample is drawn from a study of blood T cell repertoires in COVID-19. Clinical history as reported by participants underpinned cohort assignment. Up to 2 weeks before entering the study, exposed participants had met a COVID-19 case. Trimming took off 3 bases at V and 2 bases at J, with 10 bases between the two ends. Germline CDR1 reads KGHSH; CDR2 reads LQKENI. This CDR3 spans 14 amino acids. In the authors' workflow: Estimated nucleated cell counts came from reference gene primer amplification. TCRdb's copy holds only in-frame clones and misses some; the assay was immunoSEQ multiplex PCR. The V and J calls and the clone size are those of that table, but D and trimming were determined from the DNA. The sample holds about 320,000 clones, 90% to 95% seen once.

Sequences were obtained from PBMCs or T cells enriched from blood (not recorded which). This sequence joins TRBV18 and TRBJ1-2, with D hard to call. The TCR originated in a woman aged 25 to 39 who had been exposed to COVID-19. The CDR3 nucleotides are TGTGCCAGCTCACCGGGCCCGGGAAACTATGGCTACACCTTC. Translation: CASSPGPGNYGYTF.